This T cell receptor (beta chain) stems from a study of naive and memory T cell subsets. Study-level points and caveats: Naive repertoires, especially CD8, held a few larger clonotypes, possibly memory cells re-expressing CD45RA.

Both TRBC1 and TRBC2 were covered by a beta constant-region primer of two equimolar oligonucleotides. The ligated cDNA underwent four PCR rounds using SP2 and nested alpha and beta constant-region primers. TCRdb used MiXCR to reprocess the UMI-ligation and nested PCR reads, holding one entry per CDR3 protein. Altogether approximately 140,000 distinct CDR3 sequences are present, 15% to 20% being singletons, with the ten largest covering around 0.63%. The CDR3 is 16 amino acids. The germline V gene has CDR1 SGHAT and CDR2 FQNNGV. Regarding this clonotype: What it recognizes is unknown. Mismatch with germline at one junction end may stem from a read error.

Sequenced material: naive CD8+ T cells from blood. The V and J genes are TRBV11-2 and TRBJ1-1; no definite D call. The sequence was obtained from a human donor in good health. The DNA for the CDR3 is TGTGCCAGCAGCTTAGATCTGGCGGGGATGAACACCGAAGCTTTCTTT. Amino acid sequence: CASSLDLAGMNTEAFF.